This T cell receptor beta chain was obtained from a study of cytomegalovirus exposure and HLA in healthy donors. Details on this clone: The antigen remains unidentified.

The donors gave bone marrow, and they were healthy. The CDR3 length is 17 residues. Germline CDR1 MGHRA, CDR2 YSYEKL. V lost 2 bases, J lost 1 base, and 15 bases lay in between. Both 60 Vbeta primers and 13 Jbeta primers went into the PCR. TCRdb keeps only in-frame clones here, not all; method: immunoSEQ multiplex PCR. This table has over 150,000 clones, over 70% appearing once. General study points: Later analysis associated a missense DCLRE1C variant with TCR beta V- and J-gene trimming. The authors later found TCR association rates varying by HLA locus, with DRB1 most and HLA-C fewest.

Sequenced input: PBMCs. The receptor comes from a woman between 18 and 29 years old in good health and CMV-seronegative. The V gene is TRBV4-1, the J gene TRBJ2-4; TRBD1 might be the D (6 bases). The CDR3 spells CASSQPNRDVAKNIQYF. The DNA of the CDR3 is TGCGCCAGCAGCCAACCCAACAGGGACGTGGCCAAAAACATTCAGTACTTC.